This is a list of T cell receptor beta chains from one sample in a study of T cells in Graves' hyperthyroidism and ophthalmopathy. Each CDR3 protein is one row after TCRdb ran MiXCR on the multiplex PCR reads. The sample holds about 560,000 distinct CDR3 sequences, 40% to 55% seen once. The sequencing sample was made of peripheral blood or thyroid tissue (not recorded which). These receptors all come from a woman aged 18-30 years with Graves' hyperthyroidism. The CDR3 runs from the conserved cysteine through the conserved F or W. The order of the fields is D gene, clone size, V gene, J gene, CDR3 protein, CDR3 DNA. A D gene is named only where the DNA matches it firmly. Clone size, where shown, is once, few, many, or a class for clones that have expanded.

d_call: NA; clone_size: NA; v_call: TRBV29-1; j_call: TRBJ1-5; cdr3_aa: CSAGTQHF; cdr3_nt: TGCAGCGCAGGGACCCAGCATTTT
d_call: NA; clone_size: NA; v_call: TRBV9; j_call: TRBJ1-2; cdr3_aa: CASSDSGGPTHGYTF; cdr3_nt: TGTGCCAGCAGCGATTCGGGGGGGCCAACTCATGGCTACACCTTC
d_call: NA; clone_size: NA; v_call: TRBV7-2; j_call: TRBJ2-5; cdr3_aa: CASSSPPGTKPETQYF; cdr3_nt: TGTGCCAGCAGCTCCCCTCCTGGGACCAAGCCGGAGACCCAGTACTTC
d_call: TRBD1; clone_size: NA; v_call: TRBV15; j_call: TRBJ2-7; cdr3_aa: CATSRVLQGASDEQYF; cdr3_nt: TGTGCCACCAGCAGAGTGCTACAGGGGGCTAGCGACGAGCAGTACTTC
d_call: TRBD2; clone_size: NA; v_call: TRBV20-1; j_call: TRBJ2-7; cdr3_aa: CSAIEAGGGREQYF; cdr3_nt: TGCAGTGCTATCGAAGCGGGAGGAGGACGCGAGCAGTACTTC
d_call: NA; clone_size: NA; v_call: TRBV25-1; j_call: TRBJ2-7; cdr3_aa: CASSARRSRAYSKQYF; cdr3_nt: TGTGCCAGCAGTGCTAGAAGGTCGCGAGCATATTCGAAGCAGTACTTC
d_call: TRBD2; clone_size: many; v_call: TRBV7-9; j_call: TRBJ2-7; cdr3_aa: CASRAGTSNSYEQYF; cdr3_nt: TGTGCCAGCAGGGCCGGGACTAGCAATTCCTACGAGCAGTACTTC
d_call: NA; clone_size: NA; v_call: TRBV7-8; j_call: TRBJ2-7; cdr3_aa: CASSTGRARMNEQYF; cdr3_nt: TGTGCCAGCAGCACAGGGAGGGCCAGGATGAACGAGCAGTACTTC
d_call: NA; clone_size: NA; v_call: TRBV7-9; j_call: TRBJ1-5; cdr3_aa: CASSLSPTVGSNQPQHF; cdr3_nt: TGTGCCAGCAGCTTATCCCCGACAGTCGGTAGCAATCAGCCCCAGCATTTT
d_call: NA; clone_size: NA; v_call: TRBV29-1; j_call: TRBJ1-6; cdr3_aa: CSVGLGDNYSPLHF; cdr3_nt: TGCAGCGTTGGCCTTGGGGACAATTATTCACCCCTCCACTTT
d_call: TRBD2; clone_size: few; v_call: TRBV7-9; j_call: TRBJ2-6; cdr3_aa: CASSLAVSGRVSGANVLTF; cdr3_nt: TGTGCCAGCAGCTTAGCGGTCAGCGGGAGGGTCTCTGGGGCCAACGTCCTGACTTTC
d_call: NA; clone_size: NA; v_call: TRBV7-3; j_call: TRBJ2-5; cdr3_aa: CASIPLGETQYF; cdr3_nt: TGTGCTAGCATCCCGTTGGGAGAGACCCAGTACTTC
d_call: NA; clone_size: many; v_call: TRBV5-1; j_call: TRBJ2-2; cdr3_aa: CASSLSTGEGGELFF; cdr3_nt: TGCGCCAGCAGCTTGTCTACCGGGGAAGGCGGGGAGCTGTTTTTT
d_call: NA; clone_size: many; v_call: TRBV9; j_call: TRBJ1-4; cdr3_aa: CASSVNSNEKLFF; cdr3_nt: TGTGCCAGCAGCGTCAACAGTAATGAAAAACTGTTTTTT
d_call: TRBD1; clone_size: once; v_call: TRBV7-9; j_call: TRBJ1-1; cdr3_aa: CASSLARRNRGTEAFF; cdr3_nt: TGTGCCAGCAGCTTAGCTCGCCGGAACAGGGGCACTGAAGCTTTCTTT
d_call: NA; clone_size: NA; v_call: TRBV7-9; j_call: TRBJ2-2; cdr3_aa: CASSLVQGATGELFF; cdr3_nt: TGCGCCAGCAGCTTGGTCCAGGGAGCCACCGGGGAGCTGTTTTTT
d_call: NA; clone_size: few; v_call: TRBV3-1; j_call: TRBJ1-4; cdr3_aa: CASSQEDRGEKLFF; cdr3_nt: TGTGCCAGCAGCCAAGAGGACAGAGGTGAAAAACTGTTTTTT
d_call: TRBD2; clone_size: many; v_call: TRBV7-2; j_call: TRBJ2-7; cdr3_aa: CASSLRLAGGSYEQYF; cdr3_nt: TGTGCCAGCAGCTTACGCCTAGCGGGAGGGTCCTACGAGCAGTACTTC
d_call: TRBD1; clone_size: few; v_call: TRBV2; j_call: TRBJ1-5; cdr3_aa: CASSDRGETQHF; cdr3_nt: TGTGCCAGCAGCGACAGGGGAGAGACCCAGCATTTT
d_call: TRBD2; clone_size: NA; v_call: TRBV2; j_call: TRBJ2-7; cdr3_aa: CASGPPGLAGDYEQYF; cdr3_nt: TGTGCCAGCGGCCCCCCAGGACTAGCGGGAGACTACGAGCAGTACTTC
d_call: NA; clone_size: NA; v_call: TRBV25-1; j_call: TRBJ2-5; cdr3_aa: CASSGRGIGRETQYF; cdr3_nt: TGTGCCAGCAGCGGCAGGGGCATCGGGAGAGAGACCCAGTACTTC
d_call: NA; clone_size: few; v_call: TRBV24-1; j_call: TRBJ1-1; cdr3_aa: CATMGLLNTEAFF; cdr3_nt: TGTGCCACCATGGGACTGTTGAACACTGAAGCTTTCTTT
d_call: TRBD2; clone_size: many; v_call: TRBV7-8; j_call: TRBJ2-7; cdr3_aa: CASSTTSGSYEQYF; cdr3_nt: TGTGCCAGCAGCACTACTAGCGGGAGCTACGAGCAGTACTTC
d_call: TRBD2; clone_size: NA; v_call: TRBV3-1; j_call: TRBJ2-7; cdr3_aa: CASSQDQRGEQYF; cdr3_nt: TGTGCCAGCAGCCAAGATCAGCGGGGCGAGCAGTACTTC
d_call: NA; clone_size: NA; v_call: TRBV2; j_call: TRBJ1-6; cdr3_aa: CASSRDKPRTNQPLHF; cdr3_nt: TGTGCCAGCAGTCGGGATAAACCCCGGACCAATCAGCCCCTCCACTTT
d_call: NA; clone_size: NA; v_call: TRBV29-1; j_call: TRBJ2-7; cdr3_aa: CSVERQGGGYEQYF; cdr3_nt: TGCAGCGTTGAACGGCAGGGGGGCGGCTACGAGCAGTACTTC
d_call: NA; clone_size: NA; v_call: TRBV20-1; j_call: TRBJ2-7; cdr3_aa: CSARAPGLSSYEQYF; cdr3_nt: TGCAGTGCTAGAGCTCCGGGACTTTCCTCCTACGAGCAGTACTTC
d_call: TRBD2; clone_size: NA; v_call: TRBV29-1; j_call: TRBJ2-1; cdr3_aa: CSVVVAWDYGDEQFF; cdr3_nt: TGCAGCGTTGTAGTAGCTTGGGACTACGGCGATGAGCAGTTCTTC